This paragraph reports one T cell receptor (beta chain). Its antigen remains unknown. The V gene end was trimmed by 5 bases and the J gene end by 8 bases; junction bases not matched to a gene: 7. The CDR3 totals 13 residues. Looked up from germline, CDR1 is SGHNT and CDR2 is YYREEE (reference sequence). It was with 60 Vbeta and 13 Jbeta primers that the PCR ran. TCRdb's copy holds only in-frame clones and misses some; the assay was immunoSEQ multiplex PCR. The sample has roughly 150,000 clones, roughly 73% seen once. This record belongs to a study of cytomegalovirus exposure and HLA in healthy donors. Regarding the study as a whole: While the bulk of TCR sequences proved rare, some public TCRs turned up in many donors. In a later analysis, parvovirus B19, influenza, CMV and Epstein-Barr virus appeared linked to several top co-occurrence clusters.

The chain uses TRBV5-4 and TRBJ1-2, with TRBD1 identical over 9 bases. Specimen: PBMCs. The clonotype was recovered from a young man in good health and CMV-seropositive. CDR3 region: CASRFTGGRGYTF. As DNA, the CDR3 is TGTGCCAGCAGATTTACAGGGGGCCGAGGCTACACCTTC.